Below, 5 T cell receptor beta chains from the same sample are listed, as sequenced in a study of technical replicates of blood from a few donors. Assay: immunoSEQ multiplex PCR; the TCRdb copy retains only in-frame clones and omits some. The sample holds more than 65,000 clones, around 94% seen once. The sequenced material came from T cells isolated from PBMCs. These TCRs come from a human donor in good health.

This clone occurred once. The chain has TRBV6-5 and TRBJ2-3; D is unclear. CDR1 and CDR2 from the germline V gene are MNHEY and SVGAGI. The CDR3 contains 13 residues. Trimming stripped 2 bases from V and 6 bases from J, with 9 bases between. CDR3 region: CASSYLGEDTQYF. The CDR3 DNA is TGTGCCAGCAGTTACCTTGGAGAGGATACGCAGTATTTT.

This chain uses TRBV7-8 with TRBJ2-7; 8 bases align to TRBD1. The CDR3 runs to 15 residues. Trimming took 5 bases from V and 2 from J; bases not matched to a gene: 8. Germline lookup yields CDR1 SGHVS and CDR2 FQNEAQ. The CDR3 reads CASSDPRDRPYEQYF. The CDR3 bases are TGTGCCAGCAGCGACCCCCGGGACAGGCCCTACGAGCAGTACTTC.

This chain uses TRBV5-1 with TRBJ2-5; 8 bases agree with TRBD2. V dropped 1 base and J dropped 5; count of bases not matched to a gene: 4. The CDR3 contains 14 residues. Germline V lookup: CDR1 SGHRS, CDR2 YFSETQ. The CDR3, as DNA: TGCGCCAGCAGCTTGAACGGGAGGGTGGAGACCCAGTACTTC. Its translation: CASSLNGRVETQYF.

V gene TRBV27 combines with J gene TRBJ2-5; D unresolved. The germline V gene encodes CDR1 MNHEY and CDR2 SMNVEV (reference sequence). This CDR3 has 13 residues. V lost 4 bases and J lost 5, with 11 bases in between. The CDR3 DNA reads as TGTGCCAGCAGTTGGTTACCCCGGGAGACCCAGTACTTC. Protein product: CASSWLPRETQYF.

The chain couples TRBV19 to TRBJ1-4; 7 bases agree with TRBD1. Germline CDR1 LNHDA, CDR2 SQIVND (reference sequence). The CDR3 loop spans 15 amino acids. Trimming took 6 bases from V and 0 from J; bases not matched to a gene: 4. DNA of the CDR3: TGTGCCAGTAGACCCCAGGGGGCAACTAATGAAAAACTGTTTTTT. Translating gives CASRPQGATNEKLFF.